These T cell receptor beta chains were read from a single sample in a study of blood T cell repertoires in COVID-19. The protocol was immunoSEQ multiplex PCR, while the TCRdb copy is restricted to in-frame clones and leaves out a portion. Among some 190,000 clones listed, more than 75% were seen once. Sequencing used PBMCs or T cells enriched from blood (not recorded which). The receptors originated from a man aged 55-75 years who had been exposed to COVID-19. Both conserved end residues are part of each CDR3.

j_call	v_call	cdr3_aa
TRBJ2-3	TRBV6-2/TRBV6-3	CASSYSDRGATDTQYF
TRBJ1-5	TRBV5-4	CASSPGGPNQPQHF
TRBJ2-2	TRBV12-3/TRBV12-4	CASSFSGPGELFF
TRBJ2-1	TRBV29-1	CSVDPTRSYNEQFF
TRBJ2-1	TRBV9	CASSVDSGEVDEQFF
TRBJ1-5	TRBV18	CASSPASRGQPQHF
TRBJ2-3	TRBV29-1	CSVASGSGDTQYF
TRBJ2-1	TRBV27	CASNQAGTGGYNEQFF
TRBJ1-6	TRBV20-1	CSASAASSYNSPLHF
TRBJ1-1	TRBV11-3	CASSGTGGFTEAFF
TRBJ2-1	TRBV27	CASSFVAGGTYNEQFF
TRBJ1-1	TRBV6-5	CASSYDGGETEAFF
TRBJ1-3	TRBV11-3	CASSFAPGVGNTIYF
TRBJ1-5	TRBV7-8	CASSLDTHSNQPQHF